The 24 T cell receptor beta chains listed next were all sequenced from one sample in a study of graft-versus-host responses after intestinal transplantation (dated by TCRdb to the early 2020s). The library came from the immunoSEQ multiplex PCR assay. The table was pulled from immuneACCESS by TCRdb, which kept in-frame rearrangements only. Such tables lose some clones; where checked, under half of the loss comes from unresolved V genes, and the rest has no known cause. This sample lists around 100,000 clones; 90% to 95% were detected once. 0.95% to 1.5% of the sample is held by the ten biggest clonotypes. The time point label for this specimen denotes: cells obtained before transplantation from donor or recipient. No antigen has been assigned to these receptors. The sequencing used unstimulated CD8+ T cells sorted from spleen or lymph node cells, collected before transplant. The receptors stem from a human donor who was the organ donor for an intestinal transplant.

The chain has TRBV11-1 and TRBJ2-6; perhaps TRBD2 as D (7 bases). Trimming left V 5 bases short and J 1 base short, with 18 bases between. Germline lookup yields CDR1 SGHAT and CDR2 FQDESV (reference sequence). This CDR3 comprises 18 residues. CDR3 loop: CASSGGHPGGSGANVLTF. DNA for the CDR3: TGTGCCAGCAGCGGGGGACACCCCGGGGGGTCTGGGGCCAACGTCCTGACTTTC. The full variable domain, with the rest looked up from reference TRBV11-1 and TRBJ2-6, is EAEVAQSPRYKITEKSQAVAFWCDPISGHATLYWYRQILGQGPELLVQFQDESVVDDSQLPKDRFSAERLKGVDSTLKIQPAELGDSAMYLCASSGGHPGGSGANVLTFGAGSRLTVL.

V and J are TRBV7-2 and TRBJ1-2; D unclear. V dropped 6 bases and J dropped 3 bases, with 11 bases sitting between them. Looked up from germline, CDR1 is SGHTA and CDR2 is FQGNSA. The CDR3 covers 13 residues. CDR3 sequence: CASSFIGDYGYTF. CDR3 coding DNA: TGTGCCAGCAGTTTTATAGGAGACTATGGCTACACCTTC.

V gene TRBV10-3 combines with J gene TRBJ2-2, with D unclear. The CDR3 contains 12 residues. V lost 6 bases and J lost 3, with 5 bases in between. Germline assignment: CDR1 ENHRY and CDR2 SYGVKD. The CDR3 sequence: CAIRKDTGELFF. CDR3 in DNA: TGTGCCATCAGGAAGGACACCGGGGAGCTGTTTTTT.

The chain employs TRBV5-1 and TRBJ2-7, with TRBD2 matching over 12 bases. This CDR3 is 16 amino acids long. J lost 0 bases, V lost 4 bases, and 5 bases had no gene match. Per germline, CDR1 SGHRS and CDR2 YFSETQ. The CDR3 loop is CASSPGLAGSSYEQYF. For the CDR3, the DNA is TGCGCCAGCAGCCCCGGACTAGCGGGGAGCTCCTACGAGCAGTACTTC.

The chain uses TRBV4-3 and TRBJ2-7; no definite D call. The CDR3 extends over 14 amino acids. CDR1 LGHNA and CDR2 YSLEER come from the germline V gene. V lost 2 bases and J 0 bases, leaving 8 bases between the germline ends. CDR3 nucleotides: TGCGCCAGCAGCCAATTTGCCGGCTCCTACGAGCAGTACTTC. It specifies CASSQFAGSYEQYF.

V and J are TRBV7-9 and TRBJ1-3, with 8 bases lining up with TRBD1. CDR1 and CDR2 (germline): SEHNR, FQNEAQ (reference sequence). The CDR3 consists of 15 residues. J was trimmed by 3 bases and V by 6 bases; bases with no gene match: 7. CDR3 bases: TGTGCCAGCAGTCATGGACAGGGAGTTGGAAACACCATATATTTT. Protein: CASSHGQGVGNTIYF.

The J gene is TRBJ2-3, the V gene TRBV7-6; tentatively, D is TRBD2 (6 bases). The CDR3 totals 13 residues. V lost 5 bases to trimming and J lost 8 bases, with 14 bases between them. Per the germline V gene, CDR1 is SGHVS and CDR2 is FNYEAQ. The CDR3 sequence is CASSPGLSSTQYF. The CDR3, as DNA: TGTGCCAGCAGCCCGGGACTTTCTAGTACGCAGTATTTT.

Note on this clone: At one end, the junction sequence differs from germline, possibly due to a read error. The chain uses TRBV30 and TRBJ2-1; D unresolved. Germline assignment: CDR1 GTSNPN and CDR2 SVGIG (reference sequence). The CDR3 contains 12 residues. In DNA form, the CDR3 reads TGTGCCTGGAGTGAGGGCCTTAATGGGCAGTTCTTC. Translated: CAWSEGLNGQFF.

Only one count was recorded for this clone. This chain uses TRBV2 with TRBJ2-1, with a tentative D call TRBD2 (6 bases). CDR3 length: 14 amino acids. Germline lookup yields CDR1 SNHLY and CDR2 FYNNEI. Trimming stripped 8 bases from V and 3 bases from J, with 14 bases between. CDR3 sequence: CASWWEAVYNEQFF. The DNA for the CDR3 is TGTGCCAGCTGGTGGGAGGCGGTCTACAATGAGCAGTTCTTC.

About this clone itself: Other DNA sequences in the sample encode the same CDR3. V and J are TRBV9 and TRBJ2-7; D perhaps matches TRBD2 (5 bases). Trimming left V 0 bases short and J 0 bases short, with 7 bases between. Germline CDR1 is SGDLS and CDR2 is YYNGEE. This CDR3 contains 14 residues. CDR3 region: CASSVGGSSYEQYF. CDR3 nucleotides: TGTGCCAGCAGCGTAGGTGGGAGCTCCTACGAGCAGTACTTC.

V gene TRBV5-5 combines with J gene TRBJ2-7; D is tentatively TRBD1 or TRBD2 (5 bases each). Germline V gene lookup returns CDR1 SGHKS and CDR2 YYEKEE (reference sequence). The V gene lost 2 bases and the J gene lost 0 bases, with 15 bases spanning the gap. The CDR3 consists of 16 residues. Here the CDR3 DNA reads TGTGCCAGCAGCTTAGGGTGGGACCCCTACTCCTACGAGCAGTACTTC. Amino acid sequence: CASSLGWDPYSYEQYF. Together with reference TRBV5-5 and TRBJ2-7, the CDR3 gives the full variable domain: DAGVTQSPTHLIKTRGQQVTLRCSPISGHKSVSWYQQVLGQGPQFIFQYYEKEERGRGNFPDRFSARQFPNYSSELNVNALLLGDSALYLCASSLGWDPYSYEQYFGPGTRLTVT.

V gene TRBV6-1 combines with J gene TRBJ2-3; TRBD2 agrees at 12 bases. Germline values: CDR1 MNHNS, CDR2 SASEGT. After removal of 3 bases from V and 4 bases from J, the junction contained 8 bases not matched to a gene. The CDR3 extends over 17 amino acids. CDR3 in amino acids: CASSDISLAGGPDTQYF. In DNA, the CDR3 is TGTGCCAGCAGTGACATCTCCCTAGCGGGAGGGCCAGATACGCAGTATTTT.

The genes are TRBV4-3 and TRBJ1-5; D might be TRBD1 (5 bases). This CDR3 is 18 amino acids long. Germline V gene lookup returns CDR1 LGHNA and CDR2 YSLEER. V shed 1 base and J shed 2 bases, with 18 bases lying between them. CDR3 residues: CASSQAWAREVGNQPQHF. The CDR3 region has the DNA TGCGCCAGCAGCCAAGCGTGGGCCAGGGAAGTCGGCAATCAGCCCCAGCATTTT.

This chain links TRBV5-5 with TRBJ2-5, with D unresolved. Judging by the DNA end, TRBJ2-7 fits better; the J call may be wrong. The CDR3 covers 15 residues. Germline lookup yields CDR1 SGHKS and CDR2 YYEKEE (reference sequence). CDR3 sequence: CASSPSRWVDYEQYF. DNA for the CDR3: TGTGCCAGCAGCCCGTCCCGGTGGGTTGACTACGAGCAGTACTTC.

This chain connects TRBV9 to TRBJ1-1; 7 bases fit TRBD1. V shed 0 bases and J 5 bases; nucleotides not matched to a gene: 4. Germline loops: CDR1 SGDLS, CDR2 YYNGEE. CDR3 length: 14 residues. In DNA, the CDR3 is TGTGCCAGCAGCGTAGGAGACAGGGTAACTGAAGCTTTCTTT. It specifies CASSVGDRVTEAFF.

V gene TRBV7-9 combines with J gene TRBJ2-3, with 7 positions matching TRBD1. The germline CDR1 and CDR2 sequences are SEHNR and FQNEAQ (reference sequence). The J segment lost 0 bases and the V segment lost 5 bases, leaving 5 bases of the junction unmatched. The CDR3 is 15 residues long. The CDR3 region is CASSQGQASTDTQYF. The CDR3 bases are TGTGCCAGCAGCCAAGGACAGGCGAGCACAGATACGCAGTATTTT.

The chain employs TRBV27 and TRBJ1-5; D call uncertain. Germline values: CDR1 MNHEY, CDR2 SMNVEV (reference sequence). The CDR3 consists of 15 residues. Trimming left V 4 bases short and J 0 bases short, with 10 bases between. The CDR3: CASSSPLYSNQPQHF. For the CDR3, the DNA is TGTGCCAGCAGTTCCCCCCTCTATAGCAATCAGCCCCAGCATTTT.

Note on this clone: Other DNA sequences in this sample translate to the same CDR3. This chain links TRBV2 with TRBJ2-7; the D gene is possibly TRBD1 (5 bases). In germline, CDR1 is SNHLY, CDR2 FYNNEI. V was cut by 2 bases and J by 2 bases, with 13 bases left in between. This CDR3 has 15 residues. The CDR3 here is CASSEPQGAAYEQYF. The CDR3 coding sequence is TGTGCCAGCAGTGAACCCCAGGGCGCAGCCTACGAGCAGTACTTC.

In DNA form, the CDR3 reads TGTGCCAGCAGCCACGAACGGGTGGGGACAGATACGCAGTATTTT. It codes for CASSHERVGTDTQYF. The chain is built from TRBV14 and TRBJ2-3; no definite D call. The CDR3 loop spans 15 amino acids. Between the trimmed V and J ends, which lost 3 bases and 3 bases, there was a span of 13 bases. Germline V CDR1 and CDR2: SGHDN, FVKESK.

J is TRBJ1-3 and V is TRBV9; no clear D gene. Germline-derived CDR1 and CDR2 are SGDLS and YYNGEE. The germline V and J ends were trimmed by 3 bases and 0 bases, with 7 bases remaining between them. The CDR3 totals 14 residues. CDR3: CASSAANSGNTIYF. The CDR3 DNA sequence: TGTGCCAGCAGCGCCGCCAACTCTGGAAACACCATATATTTT.

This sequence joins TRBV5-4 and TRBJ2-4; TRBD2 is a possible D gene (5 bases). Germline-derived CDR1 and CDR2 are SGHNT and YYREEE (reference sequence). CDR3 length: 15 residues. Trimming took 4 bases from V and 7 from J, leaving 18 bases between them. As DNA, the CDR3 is TGTGCCAGCAGCCGCGGCCGGGGTTTGGGGAACATTCAGTACTTC. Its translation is CASSRGRGLGNIQYF. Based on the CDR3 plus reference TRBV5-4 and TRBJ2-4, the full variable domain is ETGVTQSPTHLIKTRGQQVTLRCSSQSGHNTVSWYQQALGQGPQFIFQYYREEENGRGNFPPRFSGLQFPNYSSELNVNALELDDSALYLCASSRGRGLGNIQYFGAGTRLSVL.

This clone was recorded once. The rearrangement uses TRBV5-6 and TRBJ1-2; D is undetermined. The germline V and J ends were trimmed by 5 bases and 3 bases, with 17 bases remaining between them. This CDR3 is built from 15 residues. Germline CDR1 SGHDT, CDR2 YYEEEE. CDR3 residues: CASRHRTSLYYGYTF. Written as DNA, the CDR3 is TGTGCCAGCAGACACAGAACCAGCCTATACTATGGCTACACCTTC. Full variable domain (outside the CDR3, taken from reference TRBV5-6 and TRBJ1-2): DAGVTQSPTHLIKTRGQQVTLRCSPKSGHDTVSWYQQALGQGPQFIFQYYEEEERQRGNFPDRFSGHQFPNYSSELNVNALLLGDSALYLCASRHRTSLYYGYTFGSGTRLTVV.

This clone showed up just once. Written as DNA, the CDR3 is TGTGCCAGTATCAATCCGGGACAGGGGGGTCGTAATGAAAAACTGTTTTTT. Encoded protein: CASINPGQGGRNEKLFF. V is TRBV9 and J is TRBJ1-4; the match to TRBD1 covers 11 bases. CDR3 length: 17 amino acids. Germline assignment: CDR1 SGDLS and CDR2 YYNGEE. V was clipped by 8 bases and J by 4 bases; unmatched bases: 13.

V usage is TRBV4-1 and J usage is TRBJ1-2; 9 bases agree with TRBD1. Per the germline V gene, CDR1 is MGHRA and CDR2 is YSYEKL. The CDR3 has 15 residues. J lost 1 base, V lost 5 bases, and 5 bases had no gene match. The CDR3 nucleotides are TGCGCCAGCAGCGAGCGACAGGGGGGTAACTATGGCTACACCTTC. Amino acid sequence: CASSERQGGNYGYTF.